This entry lists 20 T cell receptor beta chains sequenced from one sample in a study of shared clonotypes between healthy human individuals. The protocol was immunoSEQ multiplex PCR, while the TCRdb copy is restricted to in-frame clones and leaves out a portion. The sample holds approximately 810,000 clones, 80% to 95% seen once. Only CD45RO-negative cells positively selected for CCR7 counted as naive CD8 cells, so terminally differentiated effector memory CD45RA+ cells were excluded. The sequencing input was naive CD8+ T cells sorted from blood. These receptors were taken from a man aged 30 to 39 in good health.

V gene TRBV10-3 combines with J gene TRBJ2-5; possibly TRBD2 for D (7 bases). Trimming pared 8 bases from V and 4 bases from J, leaving 11 bases between. Germline CDR1 is ENHRY and CDR2 is SYGVKD. This CDR3 spans 12 amino acids. The CDR3 DNA reads as TGTGCCATCGGGGGGGGGCCAGAGACCCAGTACTTC. It specifies CAIGGGPETQYF.

The V and J genes are TRBV18 and TRBJ2-7; no firm D call. The CDR3 covers 16 residues. The germline gives CDR1 KGHSH, CDR2 LQKENI. The V gene lost 6 bases and the J gene lost 4 bases, with 22 bases spanning the gap. The CDR3 nucleotides read TGTGCCAGCTCTCACCGCGGTGGGCCAGATCTTTACGAGCAGTACTTC. This sequence encodes CASSHRGGPDLYEQYF.

The gene calls are TRBV7-8 and TRBJ1-2, with TRBD1 matching 9 bases. This CDR3 is 15 amino acids long. Per germline, CDR1 SGHVS and CDR2 FQNEAQ. V was pared by 4 bases and J by 2 bases, with 5 bases of the junction left unmatched. The CDR3 DNA reads TGTGCCAGCAGCTCCCCAGGACAGGGGAACTATGGCTACACCTTC. This codes for CASSSPGQGNYGYTF.

This rearrangement joins TRBV7-9 to TRBJ2-6, with 9 nucleotides matching TRBD2. With V trimmed by 4 bases and J by 2 bases, 12 bases remained unmatched. CDR3 size: 19 residues. CDR1 and CDR2 (germline): SEHNR, FQNEAQ (reference sequence). CDR3 in DNA: TGTGCCAGCAGCTCTACCGAGGTGATAGCGGGAGCTGGGGCCAACGTCCTGACTTTC. It yields the protein CASSSTEVIAGAGANVLTF.

The gene calls are TRBV4-1 and TRBJ2-5; possibly TRBD1 or TRBD2 for D (5 bases each). From germline, CDR1 is MGHRA and CDR2 YSYEKL. Trimming took off 1 base at V and 4 bases at J, with 13 bases between the two ends. The CDR3 loop spans 15 amino acids. The CDR3 region is CASSQVGGEGETQYF. Written as DNA, the CDR3 is TGCGCCAGCAGCCAAGTTGGGGGAGAGGGAGAGACCCAGTACTTC.

The rearrangement joins TRBV15 to TRBJ2-7; weak D call: TRBD1 (6 bases). CDR3 size: 15 residues. The germline CDR1 and CDR2 sequences are LNHNV and YYDKDF (reference sequence). Trimming cost V 3 bases and J 2 bases, with 14 bases left between them. The CDR3 reads CATSSNRAPTYEQYF. The DNA of the CDR3 is TGTGCCACCAGCAGCAACAGGGCACCTACCTACGAGCAGTACTTC.

The rearrangement joins TRBV27 to TRBJ1-5; the match to TRBD1 covers 8 bases. The trim removed 5 bases at V and 3 bases at J, leaving 6 bases unmatched. The CDR3 loop spans 15 amino acids. Germline V gene lookup returns CDR1 MNHEY and CDR2 SMNVEV (reference sequence). CDR3 in DNA: TGTGCCAGCAGTAGTGGGACAGGCACCAATCAGCCCCAGCATTTT. Translation gives CASSSGTGTNQPQHF.

The V gene is TRBV15, the J gene TRBJ1-1; maybe TRBD1 (6 bases). CDR3 size: 15 residues. Looked up from germline, CDR1 is LNHNV and CDR2 is YYDKDF (reference sequence). V shed 8 bases and J shed 5 bases, with 21 bases lying between them. The CDR3 reads CATLDTGFGGTEAFF. The CDR3 nucleotides read TGTGCCACCCTAGACACAGGGTTTGGAGGGACTGAAGCTTTCTTT.

This chain uses TRBV28 with TRBJ2-3, with D possibly matching TRBD2 (5 bases). V lost 8 bases and J 2 bases, leaving 11 bases between the germline ends. This CDR3 has 13 residues. Germline values: CDR1 MDHEN, CDR2 SYDVKM. CDR3 loop: CASVSVSTDTQYF. DNA for the CDR3: TGTGCCAGCGTTAGCGTATCCACAGATACGCAGTATTTT.

The chain uses TRBV13 and TRBJ2-4; D not certain. Trimming removed 5 bases from V and 1 base from J, with 15 bases in between. The CDR3 has 16 residues. Per the germline V gene, CDR1 is PRHDT and CDR2 is FYEKMQ (reference sequence). CDR3 nucleotides: TGTGCCAGCAGCGTGCGCGCAAGGGTTGCCAAAAACATTCAGTACTTC. Translation gives CASSVRARVAKNIQYF.

The V call is TRBV7-9, the J call TRBJ2-7; TRBD1 agrees at 8 bases. Germline CDR1 reads SEHNR; CDR2 reads FQNEAQ (reference sequence). The CDR3 covers 15 residues. The ends lost 5 bases at V and 6 bases at J; junction bases unmatched: 12. The DNA for the CDR3 is TGTGCCAGCAGCAGAACCGGGACAGGCGGTAGCGAGCAGTACTTC. It translates to CASSRTGTGGSEQYF.

This chain uses TRBV6-1 with TRBJ1-2; D perhaps matches TRBD1 (5 bases). This CDR3 contains 13 residues. V gave up 8 bases and J gave up 4 bases, with 14 bases separating them. Germline V gene sequence: CDR1 MNHNS, CDR2 SASEGT. CDR3 nucleotide sequence: TGTGCCAGCGATACCGGGACCTTCTATGGCTACACCTTC. Translating it yields CASDTGTFYGYTF.

This clone occurred once. This rearrangement joins TRBV9 to TRBJ1-1; TRBD1 might be the D (5 bases). The germline V gene has CDR1 SGDLS and CDR2 YYNGEE. V was trimmed by 0 bases and J by 6 bases, leaving 12 bases between them. CDR3 length: 14 residues. The CDR3 protein is CASSVATGLAEAFF. In DNA form, the CDR3 reads TGTGCCAGCAGCGTAGCCACAGGATTGGCTGAAGCTTTCTTT.

The V and J genes are TRBV19 and TRBJ2-2, with TRBD2 identical over 12 bases. Unmatched junction bases numbered 13, after V lost 6 bases and J lost 2 bases. The CDR3 consists of 19 residues. In germline, CDR1 is LNHDA, CDR2 SQIVND (reference sequence). CDR3 amino acids: CASSPYRLAGDINTGELFF. The CDR3 nucleotides are TGTGCCAGTAGCCCTTACCGACTAGCGGGAGATATTAACACCGGGGAGCTGTTTTTT.

The chain carries TRBV6-6 and TRBJ2-4; D call uncertain. Germline values: CDR1 MNHNY, CDR2 SVGAGI (reference sequence). V gave up 5 bases and J gave up 1 base, with 15 bases separating them. The CDR3 covers 16 residues. The CDR3 sequence is CASSHQWESAKNIQYF. CDR3 coding DNA: TGTGCCAGCAGTCATCAGTGGGAATCGGCCAAAAACATTCAGTACTTC.

This chain uses TRBV23-1 with TRBJ2-3, with D perhaps matching TRBD2 (6 bases). TRBV23-1 counts as an open reading frame of uncertain function. With 0 bases removed from V and 9 bases from J, the gap between germline ends came to 19 bases. CDR3 size: 16 residues. The CDR3 is CASSQSPGVLTATQYF. CDR3 in DNA: TGCGCCAGCAGTCAATCGCCGGGGGTGTTGACAGCGACGCAGTATTTT.

This chain connects TRBV7-6 to TRBJ2-3, with D unclear. V lost 3 bases and J lost 2, with 6 bases in between. CDR1 and CDR2 (germline): SGHVS, FNYEAQ. The CDR3 contains 13 residues. CDR3 loop: CASSLDHTDTQYF. CDR3 coding DNA: TGTGCCAGCAGCTTGGACCACACAGATACGCAGTATTTT.

J is TRBJ2-1 and V is TRBV7-3; 9 bases line up with TRBD1. CDR3 length: 20 amino acids. V lost 3 bases and J lost 6; bases outside the gene matches: 21. CDR1 and CDR2 from the germline V gene are SGHTA and FQGTGA. DNA for the CDR3: TGTGCCAGCAGCTTTCTGGGACAGGGTTACGGTGGACGGGATGGCAATGAGCAGTTCTTC. As protein: CASSFLGQGYGGRDGNEQFF.

The V and J genes are TRBV6-5 and TRBJ1-1, with no clear D. Germline V lookup: CDR1 MNHEY, CDR2 SVGAGI. Trimming left V 8 bases short and J 0 bases short, with 13 bases between. The CDR3 is 14 residues long. The chain's CDR3 is CASSIGELNTEAFF. CDR3 nucleotides: TGTGCCAGCTCGATTGGAGAATTGAACACTGAAGCTTTCTTT.

The chain uses TRBV5-1 and TRBJ1-1, with 7 bases fitting TRBD1. Germline assignment: CDR1 SGHRS and CDR2 YFSETQ. CDR3 length: 15 residues. The ends lost 0 bases at V and 1 base at J; junction bases unmatched: 3. The CDR3 nucleotides are TGCGCCAGCAGCTTGGAGGGACAGAAGAACACTGAAGCTTTCTTT. Amino acids: CASSLEGQKNTEAFF.